The present TCR beta chain was sequenced within a study of blood T cell repertoires in COVID-19. Study as a whole: Collection of acute and convalescent COVID-19 samples took place in the United States, Italy and Spain.

The V gene lost 0 bases and the J gene lost 11 bases, with 14 bases spanning the gap. The CDR3 extends over 13 amino acids. Germline assignment: CDR1 SGHNT and CDR2 YYREEE (reference sequence). Only in-frame clones appear in the TCRdb table, and some are missing; sequencing was by immunoSEQ multiplex PCR. The sample records about 60,000 clones, approximately 80% being singletons. Those enrolled in Seattle joined during active infection and were followed longitudinally afterward. The sequence derives from a man aged 50 or older with COVID-19, enrolled during active disease. The chain is built from TRBV5-4 and TRBJ1-1, with D perhaps matching TRBD1 (6 bases). Sequences were obtained from peripheral blood. CDR3 sequence: CASSLAGAERAFF. The DNA for the CDR3 is TGTGCCAGCAGCTTGGCAGGGGCAGAGAGGGCTTTCTTT.